The source of this TCR beta chain is a study of blood T cell repertoires in COVID-19 (dated by TCRdb to 2018 to 2021). For the wider study: Collaborator samples came from the United States, Italy and Spain and covered acute and convalescent phases of COVID-19. The material from the prospective study consisted of cDNA or gDNA derived from T cells, B-cell-depleted T cells, or PBMCs. Deeply sampled blood TCRbeta repertoires from subjects exposed to, actively infected with, or recovered from COVID-19 were included in the dataset. The repertoires were released in a freely available public database meant as a resource for research on the immune response to SARS-CoV-2. The samples were drawn from the first 160 participants of the ongoing ImmuneRACE study and from 950 to 1,500 subjects provided by 6 global collaborators. Nearly every sample came with metadata listing a de-identified subject ID, COVID-19 status, age in years and sex. Where available, HLA class I and class II types were obtained from metadata supplied by the sample provider rather than from assay-based typing.

Each collaborating institution followed its own protocols to collect whole blood in K2EDTA tubes. For TCRbeta analysis, collaborators shipped samples in one of three forms: frozen whole blood, isolated PBMCs, or DNA extracted from either of those sample types. TCRbeta CDR3 regions were amplified from genomic DNA using the immunoSEQ Assay, a bias-controlled multiplex PCR. The original pipeline was this. Nucleated cell counts per sample were estimated from amplification of reference gene primers within the assay. To quantify the absolute abundance of each unique TCRbeta CDR3 rearrangement, sequence reads were collapsed and filtered. For each sample, productive Simpson clonality was calculated as the square root of Simpson's diversity index across productive rearrangements. TCRdb holds this immuneACCESS table with in-frame rearrangements only. Some clones are missing; in checked studies, unresolved V genes explain under half, and the rest has no known cause. That table supplies the V and J calls and clone size; D and trimming were determined from the DNA. The sample yields 95,000 to 100,000 clones; around 85% were counted once. Together, the top ten hold 1.5% to 2% of the sample.

Study-level results and caveats: Clinical and demographic metadata were provided uncurated, with the amount varying by source and participant.

In its sample, this clone was seen once. What this receptor recognizes is not known. No base qualities exist here, and no much larger clone lies one base off it. Cut back by 4 bases and 4 bases, the V and J ends lie 16 bases apart. The germline V gene supplies CDR1 LGHNA and CDR2 YSLEER. The CDR3, from cysteine to phenylalanine, totals 15 residues. Solely the CDR3 DNA is kept, with 45 bases framed from the first base. Material: peripheral blood. The chain is made from TRBV4-3 and TRBJ2-5; 5 matching bases give a weak D call of TRBD2. The TCR comes from a woman aged 65 to 85 with active or convalescent COVID-19. The CDR3 region: CASSPKITAGETQYF. The sequenced DNA: TGCGCCAGCAGCCCAAAGATTACGGCGGGAGAGACCCAGTACTTC.